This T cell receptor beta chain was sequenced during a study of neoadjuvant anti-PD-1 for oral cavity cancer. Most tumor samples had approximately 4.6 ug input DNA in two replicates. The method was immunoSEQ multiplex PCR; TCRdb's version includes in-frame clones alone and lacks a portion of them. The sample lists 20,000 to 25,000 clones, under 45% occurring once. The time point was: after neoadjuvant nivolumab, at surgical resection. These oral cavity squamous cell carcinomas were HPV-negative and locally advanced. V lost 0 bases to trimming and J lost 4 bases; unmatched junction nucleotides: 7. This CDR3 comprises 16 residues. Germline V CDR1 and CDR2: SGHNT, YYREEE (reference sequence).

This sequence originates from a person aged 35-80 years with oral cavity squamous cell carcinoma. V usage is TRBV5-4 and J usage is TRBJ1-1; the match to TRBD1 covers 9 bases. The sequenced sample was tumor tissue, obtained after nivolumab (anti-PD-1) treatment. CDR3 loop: CASSLALGTGSTEAFF. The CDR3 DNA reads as TGTGCCAGCAGCTTGGCACTGGGGACAGGGAGCACTGAAGCTTTCTTT.